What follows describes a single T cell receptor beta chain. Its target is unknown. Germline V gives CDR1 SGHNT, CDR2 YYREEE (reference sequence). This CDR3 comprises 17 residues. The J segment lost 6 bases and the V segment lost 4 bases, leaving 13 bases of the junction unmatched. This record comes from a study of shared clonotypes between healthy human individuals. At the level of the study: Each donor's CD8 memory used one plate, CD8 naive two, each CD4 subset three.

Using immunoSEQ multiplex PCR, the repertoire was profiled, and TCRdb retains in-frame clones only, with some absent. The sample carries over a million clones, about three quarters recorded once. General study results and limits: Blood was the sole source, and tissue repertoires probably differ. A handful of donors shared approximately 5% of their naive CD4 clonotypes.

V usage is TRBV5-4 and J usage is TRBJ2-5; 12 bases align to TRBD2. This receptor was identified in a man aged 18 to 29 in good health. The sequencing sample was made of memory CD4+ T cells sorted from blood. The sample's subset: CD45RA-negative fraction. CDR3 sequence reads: CASSRESRTSGTKTQYF. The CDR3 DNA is TGTGCCAGCAGCCGTGAAAGCCGGACTAGCGGGACGAAGACCCAGTACTTC.